The rows below give T cell receptor beta chains drawn from one sample of a study of shared T cell receptors in the human thymus. Data came from immunoSEQ multiplex PCR; TCRdb stores just in-frame clones and leaves some out. The sample includes 650,000 to 950,000 clones, roughly 88% of them seen just once. A further study also used this sample, focusing on human thymus T cells.

Sequences were obtained from thymocytes. The receptors come from a girl in the first two years of life with a congenital heart defect. CDR3s include the opening cysteine and the closing phenylalanine or tryptophan. D genes are given only for firm matches. Rows may omit the clone size; those that give it use once, few, many or a size class.

clone_size | j_call | d_call | v_call | cdr3_nt | cdr3_aa
NA | TRBJ1-4 | NA | TRBV10-3 | TGTGCCATCAGTGAATCCCAGGATGAAAAACTGTTTTTT | CAISESQDEKLFF
NA | TRBJ1-2 | TRBD1 | TRBV4-3 | TGCGCCAGCAGCACTAAACTTGATGAAGACAGGGGCCCCAACTATGGCTACACCTTC | CASSTKLDEDRGPNYGYTF
NA | TRBJ2-2 | NA | TRBV2 | TGTGCCACATCCGAGGTAACCGGGGAGCTGTTTTTT | CATSEVTGELFF
NA | TRBJ2-3 | NA | TRBV7-9 | TGTGCCAGCAGCCTCCGACTAAATCATGGCACAGATACGCAGTATTTT | CASSLRLNHGTDTQYF
NA | TRBJ1-1 | NA | TRBV7-8 | TGTGCCAGCAGCCTATCCGGGACTGGGAACACTGAAGCTTTCTTT | CASSLSGTGNTEAFF
NA | TRBJ2-2 | NA | TRBV5-4 | TGTGCCAGCAGCTCCTTGGAGGGGGACAGATACACCGGGGAGCTGTTTTTT | CASSSLEGDRYTGELFF
NA | TRBJ2-3 | TRBD1 | TRBV9 | TGTGCCAGCAGCGTAGGGTTCTTGGGGGACAGGGGGCTGTCCTTATTGACAGATACGCAGTATTTT | CASSVGFLGDRGLSLLTDTQYF
NA | TRBJ1-2 | TRBD1 | TRBV6-6 | TGTGCCAGCAGTTACGTAGATACAGGGGATGGCTACACCTTC | CASSYVDTGDGYTF
NA | TRBJ2-5 | TRBD1 | TRBV4-1 | TGCGCCAGCAGCCCATCGACAGGGGCCGAGACCCAGTACTTC | CASSPSTGAETQYF
NA | TRBJ2-5 | NA | TRBV30 | TGTGCCTGGACATGGGGGCCGGGAGAGACCCAGTACTTC | CAWTWGPGETQYF
NA | TRBJ2-1 | TRBD2 | TRBV5-1 | TGCGCCACCTCCCCGCGGCTAGCGGGGTACAATGAGCAGTTCTTC | CATSPRLAGYNEQFF
NA | TRBJ2-3 | NA | TRBV7-2 | TGTGCCAGCAGCTTACCCCCCTTCGGGACATACACAGATACGCAGTATTTT | CASSLPPFGTYTDTQYF
NA | TRBJ1-5 | NA | TRBV12-2 | TGTGCAAGTCGCTTAGTACAGGGCATCAGCAATCAGCCCCAGCATTTT | CASRLVQGISNQPQHF
NA | TRBJ1-1 | TRBD1 | TRBV10-3 | TGTGCCATCAGTGAATGGACAGGGGGCGATGAAGCTTTCTTT | CAISEWTGGDEAFF
NA | TRBJ2-5 | NA | TRBV27 | TGTGCCAGCAAAAACAGGGTCAGAGAGACCCAGTACTTC | CASKNRVRETQYF
NA | TRBJ1-1 | NA | TRBV18 | TGTGCCAGCTCACCCTCCGGGGGGAACACTGAAGCTTTCTTT | CASSPSGGNTEAFF
NA | TRBJ1-4 | TRBD1 | TRBV11-2 | TGTGCCAGCAGCGCTCCGGACAGGGGTGAAGGTGAAAAACTGTTTTTT | CASSAPDRGEGEKLFF
NA | TRBJ2-7 | NA | TRBV6-1 | TGTGCCAGCAGTGATGAGAGACAGAGACTTTACGAGCAGTACTTC | CASSDERQRLYEQYF
once | TRBJ1-1 | TRBD1 | TRBV5-6 | TGTGCCACGAAGAAAGGGCCCACAGGGGTGAACACTGAAGCTTTCTTT | CATKKGPTGVNTEAFF
NA | TRBJ1-1 | NA | TRBV28 | TGTGCCAGCAAGGGTTGGGGGAGGGTGAACACTGAAGCTTTCTTT | CASKGWGRVNTEAFF
few | TRBJ1-3 | NA | TRBV9 | TGTGCCAGCAGCGTAGGGAAACAGATCTCAACTGGAAACACCATATATTTT | CASSVGKQISTGNTIYF
NA | TRBJ1-5 | NA | TRBV12-5 | TGTGCTAGTGGTTGTGGGGGAGGGGAGGGTAATCAGCCCCAGCATTTT | CASGCGGGEGNQPQHF
once | TRBJ1-1 | NA | TRBV10-1 | TGCGCCAGCAGTGAAGGGCGGGGGACTGAAGCTTTCTTT | CASSEGRGTEAFF
once | TRBJ2-3 | TRBD1 | TRBV5-1 | TGCGCCAGCAGCTTGATGTCACAGGGGTCAGGAGATACGCAGTATTTT | CASSLMSQGSGDTQYF
NA | TRBJ2-7 | NA | TRBV5-6 | TGTGCCAGCAGCCCCGCGGAGGGGGCGAGGGAGCAGTACTTC | CASSPAEGAREQYF
few | TRBJ2-3 | TRBD2 | TRBV7-3 | TGTGCCAGCAGCACATCAGCGGGGGGCACAGATACGCAGTATTTT | CASSTSAGGTDTQYF
NA | TRBJ1-1 | TRBD1 | TRBV14 | TGTGCCAGCAGCCCGAGGACAGGGGTAGGAGCTTTCTTT | CASSPRTGVGAFF
NA | TRBJ1-2 | TRBD1 | TRBV11-2 | TGTGCCAGCGGACTACAGGGGAACTATGGCTACACCTTC | CASGLQGNYGYTF
NA | TRBJ1-2 | TRBD1 | TRBV27 | TGTGCCAGCAGCAACTGGGACAGCCTGTATGGCTACACCTTC | CASSNWDSLYGYTF
NA | TRBJ2-2 | TRBD1 | TRBV9 | TGTGCCAGCAGCTCCGACAGGGAGAGGGAGCTGTTTTTT | CASSSDRERELFF
NA | TRBJ2-3 | NA | TRBV30 | TGTGCCTGGAGTCCCACAAGGATGTTGGGCTCGCAGAATACGCAGTATTTT | CAWSPTRMLGSQNTQYF
NA | TRBJ1-2 | NA | TRBV4-1 | TGCGCCAGCAGCCCCTTGGGAGCCGTCTTCAGGCGTGGCTACACCTTC | CASSPLGAVFRRGYTF
NA | TRBJ1-4 | NA | TRBV7-2 | TGTGCCAGCAGTTCAACCCGGAGGGGTGCATGGCCTAATGAAAAACTGTTTTTT | CASSSTRRGAWPNEKLFF
NA | TRBJ1-5 | TRBD1 | TRBV27 | TGTGCCAGCAGTCGGCCCGGGACAGGGGTATTCGGCAATCAGCCCCAGCATTTT | CASSRPGTGVFGNQPQHF
NA | TRBJ1-4 | TRBD1 | TRBV9 | TGTGCCAGCAGCGTCGGGACAGCGAATGAAAAACTGTTTTTT | CASSVGTANEKLFF
NA | TRBJ2-5 | TRBD1 | TRBV14 | TGTGCCAGCAGCCATCAGGGGGTAGCTCGGGAGACCCAGTACTTC | CASSHQGVARETQYF
NA | TRBJ1-2 | TRBD1 | TRBV5-8 | TGTGCCAGCAGCTTGGACAGGGGACGTAACTATGGCTACACCTTC | CASSLDRGRNYGYTF
NA | TRBJ2-1 | TRBD2 | TRBV27 | TGTGCCAGCAGTTGGTCAGCGGGGGCCTCCTACAATGAGCAGTTCTTC | CASSWSAGASYNEQFF
NA | TRBJ1-1 | TRBD1 | TRBV15 | TGTGCCACCAGCAGGGACAGGGGGGAGAACACTGAAGCTTTCTTT | CATSRDRGENTEAFF
NA | TRBJ1-6 | TRBD1 | TRBV5-1 | TGCGCCAGCAGCTCGGGACAGGGATGGTCACCCCTCCACTTT | CASSSGQGWSPLHF
NA | TRBJ1-3 | NA | TRBV2 | TGTGCCAGCATACCAGGGCCCTTCTCTGGAAACACCATATATTTT | CASIPGPFSGNTIYF
NA | TRBJ1-1 | NA | TRBV9 | TGTGCCAGCAGCGTAGCTGAAGACATCATGAACACTGAAGCTTTCTTT | CASSVAEDIMNTEAFF
NA | TRBJ1-1 | NA | TRBV15 | TGTGCCACCAGCAGAGGCAGAGGCACTGAAGCTTTCTTT | CATSRGRGTEAFF
NA | TRBJ1-2 | NA | TRBV7-2 | TGTGCCAGCAGCCCCAGGACAGCTGGCTACACCTTC | CASSPRTAGYTF
NA | TRBJ1-2 | NA | TRBV5-8 | TGTGCCAGCAGGACTCCAGGGGATAGGGGGTTATATGGCTACACCTTC | CASRTPGDRGLYGYTF
NA | TRBJ2-1 | TRBD1 | TRBV5-1 | TGCGCCAGCAGACCGACAGGGGCCAACTACAATGAGCAGTTCTTC | CASRPTGANYNEQFF
NA | TRBJ1-1 | NA | TRBV9 | TGTGCCAGCAGCGTAGGGCCAAAGTGGGGGGACACTGAAGCTTTCTTT | CASSVGPKWGDTEAFF
few | TRBJ2-7 | TRBD2 | TRBV9 | TGTGCCAGCAGCGTGGGACTAAGCTCCTACGAGCAGTACTTC | CASSVGLSSYEQYF
NA | TRBJ2-3 | TRBD1 | TRBV6-5 | TGTGCCAGCAGTTACGTTGAGGGGGCCCCCGCAGATACGCAGTATTTT | CASSYVEGAPADTQYF
NA | TRBJ2-1 | NA | TRBV7-2 | TGTGCCAGCAGGGCGGGGTTACAGAATGAGCAGTTCTTC | CASRAGLQNEQFF
NA | TRBJ1-2 | NA | TRBV20-1 | TGCAGTGCCCAAAACTATGGCTACACCTTC | CSAQNYGYTF